This T cell receptor (beta chain) was observed in a study of T cell changes during pregnancy in multiple sclerosis (dated by TCRdb to about 2019). Background on the whole study: Changes in the T cell repertoire over the course of pregnancy were examined in this study in women with multiple sclerosis.

V ends up 2 bases short and J 6 bases short, with an unmatched junction base count of 5. CDR1 and CDR2 were assigned from the germline V gene (reference sequence) as MNHNY and SVGAGI. CDR3 length: 16 amino acids, cysteine to phenylalanine. The entry retains the CDR3 DNA only, 48 bases that are in frame from base 1. Receptors were amplified or captured by the immunoSEQ multiplex PCR assay. This is the immuneACCESS table as TCRdb keeps it, with only in-frame sequences that have V and J called. A part of the clones is gone; compared with another copy, unresolved V genes explain less than half, and the rest is unexplained. This sample lists about 33,000 clones; about 90% were detected once. The ten largest account for roughly 2.8% of the sample. Concerning this clone: Its antigen specificity is not known. Qualities for individual bases were not recorded, and no much larger clone is one base off.

Sample: CD4+ T cells from peripheral blood mononuclear cells, taken in the third trimester of pregnancy. The source is a female donor in good health, enrolled as a control in a pregnancy study. The chain was built from TRBV6-6 and TRBJ2-1; 12 central bases correspond to TRBD1. In nucleotides, the sequence is TGTGCCAGCAGTTACCTGGGACAGGGGGCCGGCAATGAGCAGTTCTTC. It translates as CASSYLGQGAGNEQFF.